One T cell receptor beta chain is described in this entry. The antigen remains unidentified. This CDR3 contains 15 residues. V shed 3 bases and J 1 base; nucleotides not matched to a gene: 6. Germline CDR1 SGHRS, CDR2 YFSETQ. The unsorted PBMC sample used ten immunoSEQ deep assay plates. How the authors handled the data: ImmunoSEQ junction-only sequences lacked quality scores, so their filtering differed. Libraries were prepared by immunoSEQ multiplex PCR; TCRdb keeps only in-frame clonotypes and omits some of them. V and J calls and clone size are those listed in that table; D and trimming were worked out from the DNA. The sample consists of approximately 500,000 clones, about four fifths of them appearing once. The study drew its donors from healthy HIV-negative adults without recent acute infections or vaccinations. The data derive from a study of shared clonotypes between healthy human individuals. Study-wide results and caveats: Only blood underwent sampling, and tissue repertoires likely differ.

The chain couples TRBV5-1 to TRBJ2-5, with 7 bases aligning to TRBD1. Material for sequencing was PBMCs. This receptor was identified in a woman between 40 and 50 years old in good health. Some clones in this sample may be carry-over from other donors' samples. The CDR3 spells CASSSGQAAQETQYF. The DNA for the CDR3 is TGCGCCAGCAGCTCCGGACAGGCGGCCCAAGAGACCCAGTACTTC.